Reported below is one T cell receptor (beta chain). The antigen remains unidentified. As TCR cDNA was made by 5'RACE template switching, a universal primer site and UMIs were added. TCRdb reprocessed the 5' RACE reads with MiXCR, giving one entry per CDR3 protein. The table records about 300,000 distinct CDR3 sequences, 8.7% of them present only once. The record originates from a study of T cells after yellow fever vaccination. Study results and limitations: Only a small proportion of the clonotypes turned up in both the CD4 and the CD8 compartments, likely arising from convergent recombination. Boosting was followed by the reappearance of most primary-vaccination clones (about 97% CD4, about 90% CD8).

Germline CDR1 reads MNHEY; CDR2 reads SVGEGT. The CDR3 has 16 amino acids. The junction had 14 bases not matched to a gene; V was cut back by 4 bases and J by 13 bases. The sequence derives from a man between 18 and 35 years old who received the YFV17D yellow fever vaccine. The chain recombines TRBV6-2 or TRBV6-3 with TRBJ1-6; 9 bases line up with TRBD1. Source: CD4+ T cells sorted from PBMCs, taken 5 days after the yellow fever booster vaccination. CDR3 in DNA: TGTGCCAGCAGTTGGCGGACAGGGGTCGACGCGGGTCCCCTCCACTTT. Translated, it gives CASSWRTGVDAGPLHF.